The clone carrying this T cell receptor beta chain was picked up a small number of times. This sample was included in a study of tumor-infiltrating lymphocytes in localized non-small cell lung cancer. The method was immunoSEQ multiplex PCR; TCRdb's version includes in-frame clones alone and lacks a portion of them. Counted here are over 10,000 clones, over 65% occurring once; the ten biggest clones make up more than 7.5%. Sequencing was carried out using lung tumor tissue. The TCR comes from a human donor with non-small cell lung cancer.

This CDR3 reads CASSRGNSPLHF. CDR3 coding DNA: TGTGCCAGCAGCCGGGGGAATTCACCCCTCCACTTT. The genes are TRBV11-2 and TRBJ1-6, with D possibly matching TRBD1 (5 bases). V was trimmed by 5 bases and J by 7 bases, leaving 6 bases between them. This CDR3 is 12 amino acids long. The germline V gene has CDR1 SGHAT and CDR2 FQNNGV.